These 13 T cell receptor beta chains were sequenced from one sample in a study of blood T cell repertoires in COVID-19. Generated by immunoSEQ multiplex PCR, the TCRdb table keeps only in-frame clones and is missing some. The table records a few hundred thousand clones, about 81% of them present only once. Sequencing used PBMCs or T cells enriched from blood (not recorded which). Source of these receptors: a man in his forties who had recovered from COVID-19.

V is TRBV12-5 and J is TRBJ2-3; 9 bases are a match to TRBD2. CDR1 is LGHNT, CDR2 FRNRAP, per germline. CDR3 size: 15 residues. Losses at the gene ends were 5 bases for V and 2 bases for J; bases not matched to a gene: 5. The CDR3 coding sequence is TGTGCTAGTGGTCAAGAGCGGGGGGCCACAGATACGCAGTATTTT. This codes for CASGQERGATDTQYF.

This clone has a handful of counts. This rearrangement joins TRBV18 to TRBJ1-1, with 7 bases that match TRBD1. The CDR3 runs to 15 residues. From germline, CDR1 is KGHSH and CDR2 LQKENI. V lost 5 bases to trimming and J lost 3 bases; unmatched junction nucleotides: 9. The CDR3 loop reads CASSLEGAWDTEAFF. The CDR3 DNA is TGTGCCAGCTCATTAGAGGGGGCGTGGGACACTGAAGCTTTCTTT.

The chain is built from TRBV3-1 (or the pseudogene TRBV3-2) and TRBJ1-1; D gene ambiguous. Between the trimmed V and J ends, which lost 4 bases and 10 bases, there was a span of 16 bases. This CDR3 contains 13 residues. Germline lookup yields CDR1 LGHDT and CDR2 YNNKEL (reference sequence). CDR3 loop: CASSRFERDGAFF. CDR3 sequence (DNA): TGTGCCAGCAGCCGCTTTGAGAGGGATGGAGCTTTCTTT.

V is TRBV19 and J is TRBJ2-5; TRBD1 might be the D (5 bases). The V gene lost 4 bases and the J gene lost 3 bases, with 15 bases spanning the gap. Germline V gives CDR1 LNHDA, CDR2 SQIVND (reference sequence). The CDR3 sequence is 15 residues long. DNA for the CDR3: TGTGCCAGTAGTACTTCATCGACAGTAAAAGAGACCCAGTACTTC. Amino acid sequence: CASSTSSTVKETQYF.

This clone was counted only a few times. J is TRBJ2-1 and V is TRBV7-6, with D possibly TRBD2 on 6 matching bases. V lost 3 bases to trimming and J lost 0 bases, with 18 bases between them. This CDR3 comprises 18 residues. Germline V gene sequence: CDR1 SGHVS, CDR2 FNYEAQ. CDR3 sequence (DNA): TGTGCCAGCAGCTTGAGTAGCGGAACGGCGAGCTCCTACAATGAGCAGTTCTTC. Translating gives CASSLSSGTASSYNEQFF.

The V and J genes are TRBV27 and TRBJ1-6; 10 positions match TRBD1. There are 15 residues in the CDR3. Germline V gene sequence: CDR1 MNHEY, CDR2 SMNVEV (reference sequence). The junction had 3 bases not matched to a gene; V was cut back by 3 bases and J by 7 bases. In DNA form, the CDR3 reads TGTGCCAGCAGTTTCTGGACAGGGGGAAATTCACCCCTCCACTTT. Translated, it gives CASSFWTGGNSPLHF.

The genes are TRBV3-1 (or the pseudogene TRBV3-2) and TRBJ2-7, with D unresolved. The CDR3 loop spans 12 amino acids. Germline assignment: CDR1 LGHDT and CDR2 YNNKEL (reference sequence). V gave up 4 bases and J gave up 5 bases, with 9 bases separating them. The CDR3 nucleotides are TGTGCCAGCAGCCTTAGTTCCCACGAGCAGTACTTC. Its protein is CASSLSSHEQYF.

The rearrangement uses TRBV7-2 and TRBJ2-3; 7 bases match TRBD1. Trimming removed 2 bases from V and 4 bases from J; junction bases left unmatched: 9. CDR3 size: 16 residues. Germline V gives CDR1 SGHTA, CDR2 FQGNSA. The CDR3 is CASSLYPRGSADTQYF. In nucleotides, the CDR3 is TGTGCCAGCAGCTTATACCCCAGGGGGAGTGCAGATACGCAGTATTTT.

This chain links TRBV5-1 with TRBJ1-1; D is ambiguous. V was shortened by 3 bases and J by 6 bases, with 9 bases between the two germline ends. Germline CDR1 is SGHRS and CDR2 is YFSETQ. This CDR3 contains 12 residues. CDR3 DNA: TGCGCCAGCAGCTCCCTAGGTTCTGAAGCTTTCTTT. It is translated as CASSSLGSEAFF.

The V and J genes are TRBV6-5 and TRBJ2-5; the D gene is possibly TRBD2 (6 bases). In germline, CDR1 is MNHEY, CDR2 SVGAGI. This CDR3 region has 14 residues. V gave up 2 bases and J gave up 5 bases, with 12 bases separating them. The CDR3 DNA reads as TGTGCCAGCAGTTACCCGGGGGATCTTGAGACCCAGTACTTC. As protein: CASSYPGDLETQYF.

The V and J genes are TRBV2 and TRBJ1-2; D is unclear. There are 16 residues in the CDR3. Trimming left V 0 bases short and J 5 bases short, with 16 bases between. Germline V gene sequence: CDR1 SNHLY, CDR2 FYNNEI. In nucleotides, the CDR3 is TGTGCCAGCAGTGAAGCGGATGCGGAACCAGTTTATGGCTACACCTTC. Its translation is CASSEADAEPVYGYTF.

J is TRBJ1-6 and V is TRBV19; D not certain. CDR1 is LNHDA and CDR2 is SQIVND in the germline V gene (reference sequence). This CDR3 spans 13 amino acids. V was shortened by 1 base and J by 7 bases, with 5 bases between the two germline ends. The CDR3 bases are TGTGCCAGTAGTATAGTAACAAATTCACCCCTCCACTTT. Protein product: CASSIVTNSPLHF.

The chain combines TRBV12-5 with TRBJ2-1; perhaps TRBD2 as D (6 bases). Germline values: CDR1 LGHNT, CDR2 FRNRAP. The length of the CDR3 is 13 residues. The V end was cut by 3 bases, the J end by 6 bases, with 9 bases between. This chain's CDR3 is CASGFQTSNEQFF. The CDR3 nucleotides are TGTGCTAGTGGTTTCCAGACTAGCAATGAGCAGTTCTTC.